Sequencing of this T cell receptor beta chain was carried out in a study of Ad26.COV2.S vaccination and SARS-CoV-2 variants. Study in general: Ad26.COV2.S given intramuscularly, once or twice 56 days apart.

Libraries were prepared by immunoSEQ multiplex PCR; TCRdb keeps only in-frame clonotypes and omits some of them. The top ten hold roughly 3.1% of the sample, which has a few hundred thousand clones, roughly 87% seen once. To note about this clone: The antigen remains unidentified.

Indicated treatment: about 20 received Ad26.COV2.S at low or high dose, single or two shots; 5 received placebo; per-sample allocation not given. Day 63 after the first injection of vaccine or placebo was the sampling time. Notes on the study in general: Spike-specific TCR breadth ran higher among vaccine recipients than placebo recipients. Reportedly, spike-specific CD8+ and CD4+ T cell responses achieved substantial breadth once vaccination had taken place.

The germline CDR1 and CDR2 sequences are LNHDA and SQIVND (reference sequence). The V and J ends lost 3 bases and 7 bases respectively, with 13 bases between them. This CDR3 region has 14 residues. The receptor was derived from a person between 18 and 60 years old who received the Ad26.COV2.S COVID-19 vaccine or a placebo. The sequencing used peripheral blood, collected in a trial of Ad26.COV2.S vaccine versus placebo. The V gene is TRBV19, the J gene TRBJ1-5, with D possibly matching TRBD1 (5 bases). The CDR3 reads CASSIQGRQQPQHF. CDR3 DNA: TGTGCCAGTAGTATTCAGGGCCGCCAGCAGCCCCAGCATTTT.